Listed below are T cell receptor beta chains from one sample, sequenced in a study of cytomegalovirus exposure and HLA in healthy donors. Libraries were prepared by immunoSEQ multiplex PCR; TCRdb keeps only in-frame clonotypes and omits some of them. The table includes around 39,000 clones, 70% to 85% detected once. The sequencing input was PBMCs. These receptors all stem from a man aged 30 to 45 in good health and CMV-seronegative. CDR3s include the opening cysteine and the closing phenylalanine or tryptophan. Fields, in order: D gene, clone size, V gene, J gene, CDR3 DNA, CDR3 protein. The D gene is left open where the match is weak. The size field is filled for only some rows; it gives once, few, many or a size class.

-	-	TRBV7-2	TRBJ2-7	TGTGCCAGCAGCTTAACAGGGTCCGGACAATCCGAGCAGTACTTC	CASSLTGSGQSEQYF
-	-	TRBV28	TRBJ2-2	TGTGCCAGCCACCCCGGGAGACAGATATCGGCCGGGGAGCTGTTTTTT	CASHPGRQISAGELFF
TRBD1	-	TRBV11-2	TRBJ1-2	TGTGCCAGCAGCTCCGATACAGGGGGTCGAGGGGGCTACACCTTC	CASSSDTGGRGGYTF
TRBD1	-	TRBV9	TRBJ1-1	TGTGCCAGCAGCCCCCAACAGGGGTCGGTCGGAGCTTTCTTT	CASSPQQGSVGAFF
-	-	TRBV6-1	TRBJ2-7	TGTGCCAGCAGTTTGGACAGCTACGAGCAGTACTTC	CASSLDSYEQYF
TRBD1	-	TRBV2	TRBJ1-5	TGTGCCAGCAGGGATGACAGGGGAAATAGCAATCAGCCCCAGCATTTT	CASRDDRGNSNQPQHF
TRBD1	once	TRBV5-8	TRBJ2-1	TGTGCCAGCAGCGCGGACAGGGGGTCCTACAATGAGCAGTTCTTC	CASSADRGSYNEQFF
-	-	TRBV9	TRBJ2-1	TGTGCCAGCAGCGTAGACAGCAGCTACAATGAGCAGTTCTTC	CASSVDSSYNEQFF
TRBD2	-	TRBV7-6	TRBJ2-3	TGTGCCAGCAGCTTCACCTTTAATAGCGGGAGGACAGATACGCAGTATTTT	CASSFTFNSGRTDTQYF
-	-	TRBV5-5	TRBJ2-2	TGTGCCAGCAGCTTGTTAAACACCGGGGAGCTGTTTTTT	CASSLLNTGELFF
TRBD1	few	TRBV5-1	TRBJ1-2	TGCGCCAGCAGCGGCAGGGGGCTAGGAGATGGCTACACCTTC	CASSGRGLGDGYTF
TRBD2	-	TRBV13	TRBJ2-7	TGTGCCAGCAGCTTCGGACTAGCGGTGACCTACGAGCAGTACTTC	CASSFGLAVTYEQYF
TRBD1	-	TRBV6-5	TRBJ1-2	TGTGCCAGCAGGGGACAGCGGTATGGCTACACCTTC	CASRGQRYGYTF
TRBD1	-	TRBV7-9	TRBJ1-5	TGTGCCAGCAGCACGGGACAGACGAATCAGCCCCAGCATTTT	CASSTGQTNQPQHF
TRBD2	-	TRBV5-4	TRBJ2-3	TGTGCCAGCAGCTTGATAAAGAGTAGCGGGAGCCCAGATACGCAGTATTTT	CASSLIKSSGSPDTQYF
-	-	TRBV11-2	TRBJ1-1	TGTGCCAGCAGCTTAGATCGGGGACAATCGTTAGCTTTCTTT	CASSLDRGQSLAFF
TRBD2	-	TRBV29-1	TRBJ2-1	TGCAGCGTCCGAGCGGGGGGAGGGGTCAATGAGCAGTTCTTC	CSVRAGGGVNEQFF